This T cell receptor (beta chain) was recorded in a study of CD8 T cells in ankylosing spondylitis. Findings and limits, study-wide: What seemed typical of ankylosing spondylitis blood was a TCR beta motif built from several highly homologous variants.

Of note for this clonotype: What it binds is not known.

Each TCR beta library was made by quantitative 5'-RACE that incorporated molecular barcodes. From the 5' RACE reads, TCRdb called clonotypes with MiXCR, one entry per CDR3 protein. The sample records around 450,000 distinct CDR3 sequences, roughly a quarter being singletons. The sample was blood, either unsorted or a sorted T cell fraction (not recorded which). This TCR derives from a male donor with ankylosing spondylitis.

CDR3 loop: CASSPTSGSLNEQFF. The CDR3 nucleotides read TGCGCCAGCAGCCCAACTAGCGGGAGTCTGAATGAGCAGTTCTTC. V usage is TRBV5-1 and J usage is TRBJ2-1, with 11 bases lining up with TRBD2. The ends lost 4 bases at V and 7 bases at J; junction bases unmatched: 7. This CDR3 contains 15 residues. Germline CDR1 is SGHRS and CDR2 is YFSETQ.